Below, 18 T cell receptor beta chains from the same sample are listed, as sequenced in a study of cytomegalovirus exposure and HLA in healthy donors (dated by TCRdb to about 2017). The library was produced with the immunoSEQ multiplex PCR assay. A mixture of 60 forward primers for TCR Vbeta segments and 13 reverse primers for TCR Jbeta segments was used in the multiplex PCR. TCRdb provides this immuneACCESS table in a form limited to in-frame rearrangements. Some clones are lacking; in checked studies, under half of them reflect an unresolved V gene, and why the rest are absent is not known. This sample gives under 200,000 clones in total; about four fifths of them show up just once. The ten largest clones add up to 4.5% to 7.5% of the sample. Sequenced: PBMCs. These TCRs come from a woman between 25 and 40 years old in good health and CMV-seropositive.

The V gene is TRBV27, the J gene TRBJ2-1, with TRBD2 identical over 8 bases. Trimming removed 3 bases from V and 5 bases from J; junction bases left unmatched: 6. This CDR3 region has 15 residues. The germline V gene has CDR1 MNHEY and CDR2 SMNVEV (reference sequence). CDR3 in DNA: TGTGCCAGCAGTTTCCGGGGGGGTTCGAACAATGAGCAGTTCTTC. It is translated as CASSFRGGSNNEQFF.

J is TRBJ2-5 and V is TRBV15; 9 positions match TRBD2. V shed 2 bases, J shed 5 bases, and the junction held 9 bases outside the gene matches. CDR3 length: 16 amino acids. Germline V gene lookup returns CDR1 LNHNV and CDR2 YYDKDF (reference sequence). The DNA for the CDR3 is TGTGCCACCAGCAGACGTATAGCGGGAGTGGCTGAGACCCAGTACTTC. This gives the protein CATSRRIAGVAETQYF.

The chain links TRBV7-9 to TRBJ1-4; D gene ambiguous. Germline V gene sequence: CDR1 SEHNR, CDR2 FQNEAQ (reference sequence). The CDR3 is made up of 14 amino acids. V dropped 4 bases and J dropped 7 bases, with 13 bases sitting between them. This chain's CDR3 is CASSSRDYIEKLFF. The CDR3 bases are TGTGCCAGCAGCTCCCGAGACTACATTGAAAAACTGTTTTTT.

The chain uses TRBV9 and TRBJ2-3; D perhaps matches TRBD2 (5 bases). Germline V gives CDR1 SGDLS, CDR2 YYNGEE. The CDR3 sequence is 14 residues long. Trimming left V 0 bases short and J 5 bases short, with 10 bases between. The CDR3 nucleotides are TGTGCCAGCAGCGTAGCCGGGATAAGAGATACGCAGTATTTT. This translates into CASSVAGIRDTQYF. Using reference TRBV9 and TRBJ2-3 for the parts outside the CDR3, the full variable domain is DSGVTQTPKHLITATGQRVTLRCSPRSGDLSVYWYQQSLDQGLQFLIQYYNGEERAKGNILERFSAQQFPDLHSELNLSSLELGDSALYFCASSVAGIRDTQYFGPGTRLTVL.

This CDR3 is CASSRTGDYGYTF. The CDR3 coding sequence is TGTGCCAGCAGTAGGACAGGGGACTATGGCTACACCTTC. This chain joins TRBV6-1 and TRBJ1-2, with 9 bases identical to TRBD1. The junction had 1 base not matched to a gene; V was cut back by 5 bases and J by 3 bases. CDR3 length equals 13 residues. CDR1 and CDR2 from the germline V gene are MNHNS and SASEGT.

The rearrangement joins TRBV19 to TRBJ2-7; weak D call: TRBD2 (6 bases). V was shortened by 4 bases and J by 0 bases, with 10 bases between the two germline ends. Germline V gene sequence: CDR1 LNHDA, CDR2 SQIVND (reference sequence). The CDR3 consists of 14 residues. CDR3 DNA sequence: TGTGCCAGTAGTACCGCGGGAAGCTCCTACGAGCAGTACTTC. Translation: CASSTAGSSYEQYF.

The chain links TRBV10-2 to TRBJ1-5, with D maybe TRBD1 (6 bases). Trimming cost V 7 bases and J 7 bases, with 14 bases left between them. This CDR3 has 13 residues. Germline CDR1 is WSHSY and CDR2 is SAAADI. The CDR3 here is CASKNRVGQPQHF. The CDR3 DNA follows: TGCGCCAGCAAAAACAGGGTGGGGCAGCCCCAGCATTTT.

The chain has TRBV19 and TRBJ1-1, with TRBD1 identical over 7 bases. Trimming took 3 bases from V and 4 from J; bases not matched to a gene: 8. The germline V gene encodes CDR1 LNHDA and CDR2 SQIVND (reference sequence). This CDR3 is 15 amino acids long. CDR3 DNA sequence: TGTGCCAGTAGTATCGGGCGACAGGGAGGCACTGAAGCTTTCTTT. It specifies CASSIGRQGGTEAFF.

This rearrangement joins TRBV5-4 to TRBJ1-2; TRBD1 agrees at 8 bases. CDR1 and CDR2 from the germline V gene are SGHNT and YYREEE (reference sequence). There are 15 residues in the CDR3. The ends lost 4 bases at V and 7 bases at J; junction bases unmatched: 12. The CDR3 region is CASSMTRGRLFGYTF. CDR3 nucleotides: TGTGCCAGCAGCATGACCAGGGGGCGATTGTTTGGCTACACCTTC.

The chain combines TRBV5-6 with TRBJ2-3; D unclear. V was pared by 3 bases and J by 6 bases, with 11 bases between. The CDR3 totals 13 residues. Germline V gene data show CDR1 as SGHDT and CDR2 as YYEEEE. The CDR3, as DNA: TGTGCCAGCAGCTCCGAGGTGTGGGATACGCAGTATTTT. Protein sequence: CASSSEVWDTQYF.

V and J are TRBV29-1 and TRBJ1-2; D is unresolved. The CDR3 consists of 11 residues. V was shortened by 1 base and J by 5 bases, with 5 bases between the two germline ends. CDR1 is SQVTM and CDR2 is ANQGSEA in the germline V gene. The CDR3 DNA is TGCAGCGTTGAAGTTACTTATGGCTACACCTTC. The encoded protein is CSVEVTYGYTF.

This chain connects TRBV6-1 to TRBJ2-1, with a weak D call TRBD1 (6 bases). Trimming cost V 10 bases and J 8 bases, with 15 bases left between them. This CDR3 is 12 amino acids long. Germline V gene data show CDR1 as MNHNS and CDR2 as SASEGT. The CDR3 is CATKQGLDEQFF. CDR3 DNA: TGTGCCACGAAACAGGGTCTAGATGAGCAGTTCTTC.

This clone appeared a single time. The chain has TRBV27 and TRBJ1-4, with D hard to call. The ends were cut back, 7 bases at V and 2 bases at J, with 11 bases in the middle. The CDR3 spans 14 residues. The germline V gene encodes CDR1 MNHEY and CDR2 SMNVEV (reference sequence). In DNA, the CDR3 is TGTGCCAGCAAGCGGGTAGGCACTAATGAAAAACTGTTTTTT. Translated, it gives CASKRVGTNEKLFF.

The rearrangement links TRBV5-1 to TRBJ2-7; D is ambiguous. The CDR3 loop spans 12 amino acids. The germline V and J ends were trimmed by 1 base and 6 bases, with 8 bases remaining between them. CDR1 and CDR2 (germline): SGHRS, YFSETQ. The CDR3 bases are TGCGCCAGCAGCTTGAACGCACTCGAGCAGTACTTC. Encoded protein: CASSLNALEQYF. Filled out from reference TRBV5-1 and TRBJ2-7, the complete variable domain reads KAGVTQTPRYLIKTRGQQVTLSCSPISGHRSVSWYQQTPGQGLQFLFEYFSETQRNKGNFPGRFSGRQFSNSRSEMNVSTLELGDSALYLCASSLNALEQYFGPGTRLTVT.

The rearrangement uses TRBV10-3 and TRBJ1-6; a possible D gene is TRBD1 (5 bases). The germline V and J ends were trimmed by 2 bases and 9 bases, with 11 bases remaining between them. In germline, CDR1 is ENHRY, CDR2 SYGVKD. The CDR3 consists of 14 residues. This chain's CDR3 is CAISEVPGGSPLHF. The DNA of the CDR3 is TGTGCCATCAGTGAGGTGCCCGGGGGTTCACCCCTCCACTTT.

V and J are TRBV19 and TRBJ2-3; TRBD2 matches 15 bases. The CDR3 is 16 amino acids. V lost 7 bases, J lost 5 bases, and 7 bases stayed unmatched. Per germline, CDR1 LNHDA and CDR2 SQIVND (reference sequence). In DNA, the CDR3 is TGTGCCAGTAAAGGGGGACTAGCGGGAGGCAAAGATACGCAGTATTTT. Residues: CASKGGLAGGKDTQYF.

The chain recombines TRBV28 with TRBJ1-1; D is possibly TRBD1 (5 bases). The CDR3 has 14 residues. V was shortened by 6 bases and J by 1 base, with 12 bases between the two germline ends. Germline values: CDR1 MDHEN, CDR2 SYDVKM. CDR3 in amino acids: CASRLAGGNTEAFF. CDR3 nucleotide sequence: TGTGCCAGCAGGTTGGCGGGGGGGAACACTGAAGCTTTCTTT.

CDR3 protein: CASSVSSGVRTDTQYF. DNA for the CDR3: TGTGCCAGCAGCGTCAGTAGCGGGGTCAGGACAGATACGCAGTATTTT. This chain connects TRBV9 to TRBJ2-3, with TRBD2 identical over 8 bases. The V segment lost 2 bases and the J segment 3 bases; nucleotides outside the gene matches: 8. Looked up from germline, CDR1 is SGDLS and CDR2 is YYNGEE. The CDR3 contains 16 residues.